A single sample gave rise to the 13 T cell receptor beta chains below, sequenced in a study of beta chain features in type 1 diabetes. Overall study findings and caveats: When Type 1 diabetes patients were examined, their TCRB CDR3s proved moderately but significantly shorter in all four CD4+ subsets.

Reverse transcribing all isolated RNA meant expressed TCRB transcripts were sequenced. Clones were sequenced by immunoSEQ multiplex PCR, and TCRdb holds only the in-frame ones, with some missing. This table has more than 250,000 clones, around 16% appearing once. Antigens for these TCRs are unknown. The source material was naive CD4+ T cells from blood. These receptors all stem from a young man with type 1 diabetes.

The chain recombines TRBV7-9 with TRBJ2-2, with TRBD2 identical over 13 bases. CDR3 length equals 17 residues. The J segment lost 4 bases and the V segment lost 5 bases, leaving 7 bases of the junction unmatched. CDR1 is SEHNR, CDR2 FQNEAQ, per germline (reference sequence). CDR3 DNA sequence: TGTGCCAGCAGCCGTCTGACTAGCGGGAGGCTCACCGGGGAGCTGTTTTTT. The encoded protein is CASSRLTSGRLTGELFF.

This clone was seen a handful of times. CDR3 nucleotides: TGTGCCAGCAGCTCGAACCGGGGGAGCCCAGATACGCAGTATTTT. Its protein is CASSSNRGSPDTQYF. This chain uses TRBV5-4 with TRBJ2-3; perhaps TRBD2 as D (6 bases). Between the trimmed V and J ends, which lost 3 bases and 4 bases, there was a span of 15 bases. The CDR3 consists of 15 residues. From germline, CDR1 is SGHNT and CDR2 YYREEE (reference sequence).

The chain joins TRBV18 to TRBJ1-1, with no clear D. The V end was cut by 3 bases, the J end by 3 bases, with 11 bases between. The CDR3 extends over 14 amino acids. Per germline, CDR1 KGHSH and CDR2 LQKENI. The CDR3 nucleotides read TGTGCCAGCTCACCGGACGGGAGTGACACTGAAGCTTTCTTT. Residues: CASSPDGSDTEAFF.

The CDR3 nucleotides read TGTGCCAGCAGAGAGTCCTACAATGAGCAGTTCTTC. This codes for CASRESYNEQFF. This chain uses TRBV6-5 with TRBJ2-1; D call uncertain. The V end was cut by 6 bases, the J end by 1 base, with 4 bases between. This CDR3 comprises 12 residues. Germline V gives CDR1 MNHEY, CDR2 SVGAGI.

This clone has just a few counts. This sequence joins TRBV29-1 and TRBJ1-1; 9 nucleotides line up with TRBD1. CDR3 size: 16 residues. Looked up from germline, CDR1 is SQVTM and CDR2 is ANQGSEA. Losses at the gene ends were 1 base for V and 5 bases for J; bases not matched to a gene: 11. The CDR3 sequence is CSVEVRKGTGKTEAFF. CDR3 in DNA: TGCAGCGTTGAAGTTAGGAAGGGGACAGGGAAAACTGAAGCTTTCTTT.

This clone was seen a few times. One junction end does not reproduce the germline sequence, and a read error may be involved. The chain combines TRBV7-2 with TRBJ1-5, with a weak D call TRBD1 (5 bases). Germline loops: CDR1 SGHTA, CDR2 FQGNSA. The CDR3 runs to 14 residues. The CDR3 reads CASCFGGSGQPQHF. CDR3 nucleotides: TGTGCCAGCTGCTTTGGGGGGTCAGGTCAGCCCCAGCATTTT.

This clone appeared a few times. The chain has TRBV7-2 and TRBJ1-5, with TRBD1 identical over 10 bases. J was trimmed by 6 bases and V by 5 bases; bases with no gene match: 4. This CDR3 has 14 amino acids. Germline CDR1 is SGHTA and CDR2 is FQGNSA. The CDR3 DNA follows: TGTGCCAGCAGCCAGACAGGGGGCGGTCAGCCCCAGCATTTT. Residues: CASSQTGGGQPQHF. Complete variable domain (other parts from reference TRBV7-2 and TRBJ1-5): GAGVSQSPSNKVTEKGKDVELRCDPISGHTALYWYRQSLGQGLEFLIYFQGNSAPDKSGLPSDRFSAERTGGSVSTLTIQRTQQEDSAVYLCASSQTGGGQPQHFGDGTRLSIL.

This clone appeared a few times. The chain links TRBV7-9 to TRBJ1-1; TRBD1 matches at 8 bases. CDR1 is SEHNR and CDR2 is FQNEAQ in the germline V gene (reference sequence). Germline trimming cut 5 bases from V and 6 bases from J; bases unmatched to any gene: 8. The CDR3 is made up of 14 amino acids. CDR3 sequence reads: CASSAPDRVPEAFF. CDR3 bases: TGTGCCAGCAGCGCCCCGGACAGGGTCCCTGAAGCTTTCTTT.

This clone was picked up a small number of times. The chain carries TRBV19 and TRBJ1-6; the D is unclear. Looked up from germline, CDR1 is LNHDA and CDR2 is SQIVND (reference sequence). V dropped 3 bases and J dropped 5 bases, with 5 bases sitting between them. CDR3 size: 13 residues. In nucleotides, the CDR3 is TGTGCCAGTAGTATTCTTGATAATTCACCCCTCCACTTT. Protein product: CASSILDNSPLHF.

The chain has TRBV2 and TRBJ1-5; 7 bases align to TRBD1. CDR3 length: 14 amino acids. The junction had 3 bases not matched to a gene; V was cut back by 1 base and J by 6 bases. Germline V gives CDR1 SNHLY, CDR2 FYNNEI. The DNA for the CDR3 is TGTGCCAGCAGTGAAGACAGGGGAGGTCAGCCCCAGCATTTT. Residues: CASSEDRGGQPQHF.

This clone was detected a few times. The chain uses TRBV2 and TRBJ2-5; 7 nucleotides match TRBD1. CDR3 length equals 15 residues. Looked up from germline, CDR1 is SNHLY and CDR2 is FYNNEI. Trimming took 3 bases from V and 3 from J; bases not matched to a gene: 7. CDR3: CASSEQGGAEETQYF. DNA of the CDR3: TGTGCCAGCAGTGAGCAAGGGGGCGCGGAAGAGACCCAGTACTTC.

This clone occurred a few times. This chain's CDR3 is CASSPGGLLQPQHF. Written as DNA, the CDR3 is TGTGCCAGCAGTCCAGGGGGGCTATTACAGCCCCAGCATTTT. The chain employs TRBV7-9 and TRBJ1-5; TRBD1 matches at 7 bases. J lost 7 bases, V lost 6 bases, and 9 bases had no gene match. This CDR3 spans 14 amino acids. Germline V gives CDR1 SEHNR, CDR2 FQNEAQ (reference sequence).

This clone was counted a few times. The chain uses TRBV30 and TRBJ1-4; no clear D. Between the trimmed V and J ends, which lost 0 bases and 5 bases, there was a span of 7 bases. There are 13 residues in the CDR3. Germline CDR1 reads GTSNPN; CDR2 reads SVGIG (reference sequence). Written as DNA, the CDR3 is TGTGCCTGGAGTGTACCCGGGAATGAAAAACTGTTTTTT. This translates into CAWSVPGNEKLFF.